The 27 T cell receptor beta chains reported below all come from one sample, sequenced in a study of CD8+CD57+ T cells in acquired aplastic anemia. For CDR3 and TCR beta VDJ profiling, genomic DNA was the template used. MiXCR was run by TCRdb on the reads, yielding one entry per CDR3 protein. The table shows 110,000 or so distinct CDR3 sequences, with 45% to 60% occurring only once. Patients who underwent sequencing had shown CD8+CD57+ cell expansion by flow cytometry. The sequencing sample was made of sorted CD4+, CD8+, or CD8+CD57+ T cells (not recorded which) from PBMCs. The source is a human donor with aplastic anemia.

The J gene is TRBJ1-1, the V gene TRBV6-5; D remains ambiguous. The V end lost 2 bases, the J end lost 0 bases, and 16 bases lay between the germline ends. CDR3 length: 17 amino acids. Looked up from germline, CDR1 is MNHEY and CDR2 is SVGAGI. The chain's CDR3 is CASSYVPSTAMNTEAFF. The CDR3 DNA reads as TGTGCCAGCAGTTACGTACCCTCCACAGCCATGAACACTGAAGCTTTCTTT.

V usage is TRBV11-2 and J usage is TRBJ1-6; no reliable D call. CDR3 length: 16 residues. Trimming took off 4 bases at V and 6 bases at J, with 16 bases between the two ends. Germline CDR1 and CDR2: SGHAT and FQNNGV. The CDR3, as DNA: TGTGCCAGCAGCTCTCGGATAGGAGCGGGTAATTCACCCCTCCACTTT. Translating it yields CASSSRIGAGNSPLHF.

The V call is TRBV20-1, the J call TRBJ2-7; D ambiguous. V was pared by 3 bases and J by 3 bases, with 9 bases between. This CDR3 is built from 12 residues. The germline CDR1 and CDR2 sequences are DFQATT and SNEGSKA (reference sequence). CDR3 residues: CSARRNIYEQYF. DNA of the CDR3: TGCAGTGCTAGGAGGAACATCTACGAGCAGTACTTC.

This clonotype was counted at least ten times. The V gene is TRBV5-5, the J gene TRBJ1-5; maybe TRBD1 (5 bases). V gave up 4 bases and J gave up 3 bases, with 11 bases separating them. Germline CDR1 SGHKS, CDR2 YYEKEE (reference sequence). CDR3 length: 14 amino acids. As DNA, the CDR3 is TGTGCCAGCAGCAGTAGACAGAACAATCAGCCCCAGCATTTT. Its translation is CASSSRQNNQPQHF.

This clonotype occurred once. The CDR3 DNA reads TGTGCCAGCAGCGGCGGGGCAGCGCGGCAGTTCTTC. Its protein is CASSGGAARQFF. The J gene is TRBJ2-1, the V gene TRBV5-4, with D tentatively TRBD2 (6 bases). Germline CDR1 and CDR2: SGHNT and YYREEE (reference sequence). V shed 4 bases and J shed 12 bases, with 14 bases lying between them. CDR3 length equals 12 residues.

V and J are TRBV11-1 and TRBJ2-1; TRBD1 matches at 10 bases. Looked up from germline, CDR1 is SGHAT and CDR2 is FQDESV (reference sequence). Trimming at V came to 5 bases and at J to 4 bases, leaving 8 bases not matched to a gene. The CDR3 totals 16 residues. The CDR3 loop is CASSTRQGARYNEQFF. In DNA form, the CDR3 reads TGTGCCAGCAGCACTAGACAGGGGGCAAGGTACAATGAGCAGTTCTTC.

The V call is TRBV29-1, the J call TRBJ2-1; D gene ambiguous. Germline CDR1 SQVTM, CDR2 ANQGSEA. The CDR3 loop spans 13 amino acids. The V end lost 0 bases, the J end lost 7 bases, and 10 bases lay between the germline ends. The CDR3 loop reads CSVEDPWGNEQFF. The CDR3 region has the DNA TGCAGCGTTGAAGATCCTTGGGGAAATGAGCAGTTCTTC.

This clonotype was observed at least ten times. The rearrangement links TRBV11-1 to TRBJ2-1; no clear D gene. The germline CDR1 and CDR2 sequences are SGHAT and FQDESV (reference sequence). The CDR3 sequence is 15 residues long. V was clipped by 5 bases and J by 5 bases, with 16 bases between them. In DNA form, the CDR3 reads TGTGCCAGCAGCACTCTAACAGTGGTCGACAATGAGCAGTTCTTC. Its protein is CASSTLTVVDNEQFF.

This clonotype was detected many times. V usage is TRBV5-6 and J usage is TRBJ1-2; D possibly corresponds to TRBD1 (6 bases). Trimming removed 1 base from V and 1 base from J, with 11 bases in between. CDR1 is SGHDT, CDR2 YYEEEE, per germline. This CDR3 contains 15 residues. As DNA, the CDR3 is TGTGCCAGCAGCTTGTGGGACACCAATAACTATGGCTACACCTTC. Its protein product is CASSLWDTNNYGYTF.

This clonotype was recorded many times. The CDR3 DNA reads as TGTGCCAGTAGCGAAAGGGGAGTCGAGCAGTACTTC. Translated, it gives CASSERGVEQYF. V and J are TRBV19 and TRBJ2-7; tentatively, D is TRBD1 or TRBD2 (5 bases each). V lost 6 bases and J lost 6, with 12 bases in between. This CDR3 is 12 amino acids long. CDR1 LNHDA and CDR2 SQIVND come from the germline V gene (reference sequence).

This clonotype was detected only a few times. This chain links TRBV7-2 with TRBJ1-5, with 9 bases matching TRBD1. Looked up from germline, CDR1 is SGHTA and CDR2 is FQGNSA. The CDR3 is made up of 13 amino acids. V was pared by 9 bases and J by 5 bases, with 5 bases of the junction left unmatched. CDR3 nucleotides: TGTGCCAGGAGGGACAGGGAGGATCAGCCCCAGCATTTT. Its translation is CARRDREDQPQHF.

The chain carries TRBV15 and TRBJ2-7, with D possibly being TRBD2 (5 bases). CDR3 length: 14 amino acids. The V and J ends lost 3 bases and 4 bases respectively, with 13 bases between them. Germline assignment: CDR1 LNHNV and CDR2 YYDKDF (reference sequence). CDR3: CATSRIGGGYEQYF. The DNA of the CDR3 is TGTGCCACCAGCAGGATCGGAGGTGGGTACGAGCAGTACTTC.

This clonotype appeared many times. The chain is built from TRBV19 and TRBJ1-1, with 7 bases lining up with TRBD1. The J segment lost 6 bases and the V segment lost 3 bases, leaving 7 bases of the junction unmatched. This CDR3 has 14 amino acids. From germline, CDR1 is LNHDA and CDR2 SQIVND (reference sequence). CDR3 loop: CASSIGDSIPEAFF. DNA of the CDR3: TGTGCCAGTAGTATTGGGGACAGTATCCCTGAAGCTTTCTTT.

The rearrangement links TRBV2 to TRBJ1-5; possibly TRBD1 for D (5 bases). Germline CDR1 SNHLY, CDR2 FYNNEI. This CDR3 is built from 12 residues. V gave up 3 bases and J gave up 9 bases, with 9 bases separating them. CDR3: CASSEQGWPQHF. Written as DNA, the CDR3 is TGTGCCAGCAGTGAGCAGGGTTGGCCCCAGCATTTT.

About this clonotype itself: Just one base apart from a much larger clone, this may be a read error. This chain connects TRBV12-3 or TRBV12-4 to TRBJ1-5; D not certain. Trimming took 4 bases from V and 6 from J, leaving 16 bases between them. The CDR3 length is 15 residues. CDR3 coding DNA: TGTGCCAGCAGTTCTTCCCTTGAGGCAATTCAGCCCCAGCATTTT. Protein: CASSSSLEAIQPQHF.

The rearrangement uses TRBV29-1 and TRBJ2-3; D perhaps matches TRBD1 (5 bases). Trimming removed 4 bases from V and 4 bases from J, with 12 bases in between. The CDR3 loop spans 13 amino acids. CDR1 is SQVTM, CDR2 ANQGSEA, per germline. The DNA of the CDR3 is TGCAGCGTTGCAGGGATTAATGCAGATACGCAGTATTTT. This gives the protein CSVAGINADTQYF.

About this clonotype itself: One junction end does not reproduce the germline sequence, and a read error may be involved. V usage is TRBV10-2 and J usage is TRBJ2-5, with 7 nucleotides matching TRBD2. Per germline, CDR1 WSHSY and CDR2 SAAADI. CDR3 length: 13 residues. The CDR3 DNA follows: TGTGCCAGCAGCAAAACTAGCGAAGAGACCCAGTACTTC. Translating it yields CASSKTSEETQYF.

This clonotype showed up just once. The chain links TRBV6-1 to TRBJ2-7; no reliable D call. Germline V lookup: CDR1 MNHNS, CDR2 SASEGT. V was trimmed by 6 bases and J by 2 bases, leaving 8 bases between them. The CDR3 sequence is 12 residues long. CDR3 bases: TGTGCCAGCAGCTCGTATCCCTACGAGCAGTACTTC. It encodes CASSSYPYEQYF.

This clonotype occurred a few times. V gene TRBV24-1 combines with J gene TRBJ2-7, with D maybe TRBD1 (5 bases). Germline lookup yields CDR1 KGHDR and CDR2 SFDVKD. V shed 4 bases and J shed 2 bases, with 20 bases lying between them. This CDR3 is 17 amino acids long. CDR3 in amino acids: CATSELDMGHRPYEQYF. The DNA of the CDR3 is TGTGCCACCAGTGAACTGGACATGGGGCACCGTCCCTACGAGCAGTACTTC.

The CDR3 coding sequence is TGTGCCAGCAGTCCCAACTCTCCCAGCGGGGGGGCGCCGTTCTTC. Translation: CASSPNSPSGGAPFF. The V gene is TRBV12-3 or TRBV12-4, the J gene TRBJ2-1; 10 nucleotides align to TRBD2. The CDR3 spans 15 residues. The J segment lost 15 bases and the V segment lost 5 bases, leaving 16 bases of the junction unmatched.

The CDR3 nucleotides read TGCAGCGTTGTAGGTGGGGGGTCCTCCTACGAGCAGTACTTC. Encoded protein: CSVVGGGSSYEQYF. V is TRBV29-1 and J is TRBJ2-7; D perhaps matches TRBD2 (6 bases). The V and J ends lost 4 bases and 0 bases respectively, with 13 bases between them. Per the germline V gene, CDR1 is SQVTM and CDR2 is ANQGSEA. This CDR3 comprises 14 residues.

This clonotype was seen repeatedly, ten times or more. This rearrangement joins TRBV24-1 to TRBJ1-4; the D gene is possibly TRBD1 (6 bases). The V end lost 2 bases, the J end lost 5 bases, and 8 bases lay between the germline ends. The CDR3 totals 14 residues. Germline values: CDR1 KGHDR, CDR2 SFDVKD. CDR3 sequence (DNA): TGTGCCACCAGTGATTCAGGGGACAATGAAAAACTGTTTTTT. It translates to CATSDSGDNEKLFF.

A single count supports this clonotype. V and J are TRBV7-2 and TRBJ1-5; D gene unclear. The CDR3 covers 15 residues. The germline V gene encodes CDR1 SGHTA and CDR2 FQGNSA. V dropped 0 bases and J dropped 6 bases, with 12 bases sitting between them. Here the CDR3 reads CASSLASAAPQPQHF. CDR3 nucleotide sequence: TGTGCCAGCAGCTTAGCGTCCGCGGCCCCTCAGCCCCAGCATTTT.

The chain joins TRBV20-1 to TRBJ2-3, with 9 nucleotides matching TRBD2. The CDR3 contains 12 residues. The germline CDR1 and CDR2 sequences are DFQATT and SNEGSKA (reference sequence). CDR3 DNA sequence: TGCTCCCTCAGCGGGGGGACAGATACGCAGTATTTT. It yields the protein CSLSGGTDTQYF.

The chain has TRBV2 and TRBJ2-3; TRBD1 might be the D (6 bases). CDR1 and CDR2 from the germline V gene are SNHLY and FYNNEI. The ends were cut back, 6 bases at V and 4 bases at J, with 11 bases in the middle. The CDR3 loop spans 13 amino acids. CDR3 loop: CASSAGDADTQYF. In DNA form, the CDR3 reads TGTGCCAGCAGCGCAGGGGACGCAGATACGCAGTATTTT.

The V and J genes are TRBV10-2 and TRBJ1-6; 11 bases line up with TRBD1. The CDR3 covers 14 residues. J gave up 9 bases and V 7 bases, and 5 bases lay outside the gene matches. Germline V CDR1 and CDR2: WSHSY, SAAADI. The CDR3 reads CASNLGQGGSPLHF. CDR3 in DNA: TGCGCCAGCAACCTGGGACAGGGGGGTTCACCCCTCCACTTT.

The CDR3 sequence is CASSIGDGAQQPQHF. In DNA form, the CDR3 reads TGTGCCAGTAGTATAGGCGATGGGGCACAACAGCCCCAGCATTTT. The V and J genes are TRBV19 and TRBJ1-5; D is perhaps TRBD1 (5 bases). V was shortened by 1 base and J by 7 bases, with 14 bases between the two germline ends. CDR1 is LNHDA and CDR2 is SQIVND in the germline V gene (reference sequence). The CDR3 runs 15 residues.